The 21 T cell receptor beta chains listed next were all sequenced from one sample in a study of T cell changes during pregnancy in multiple sclerosis. Here immunoSEQ multiplex PCR was the method, and the copy in TCRdb shows in-frame clones only, minus some. The sample shows tens of thousands of clones, approximately 90% of them seen only once. The sample was peripheral blood, taken in the second trimester of pregnancy. These receptors were collected from a female donor in good health, enrolled as a control in a pregnancy study.

The chain is built from TRBV28 and TRBJ2-7; 9 bases are shared with TRBD1. The CDR3 has 12 amino acids. Germline lookup yields CDR1 MDHEN and CDR2 SYDVKM. With V trimmed by 8 bases and J by 3 bases, 2 bases remained unmatched. CDR3 coding DNA: TGTGCCAGCGGACAGGGGTTCTACGAGCAGTACTTC. It is translated as CASGQGFYEQYF. Filled out from reference TRBV28 and TRBJ2-7, the complete variable domain reads DVKVTQSSRYLVKRTGEKVFLECVQDMDHENMFWYRQDPGLGLRLIYFSYDVKMKEKGDIPEGYSVSREKKERFSLILESASTNQTSMYLCASGQGFYEQYFGPGTRLTVT.

The chain has TRBV6-4 and TRBJ2-6, with 7 bases identical to TRBD2. The length of the CDR3 is 16 residues. CDR1 and CDR2 (germline): MRHNA, SNTAGT. Germline trimming cut 5 bases from V and 0 bases from J; bases unmatched to any gene: 4. CDR3 sequence (DNA): TGTGCCAGCAGTTCCGGGGGGAGCTCTGGGGCCAACGTCCTGACTTTC. This gives the protein CASSSGGSSGANVLTF.

This chain connects TRBV19 to TRBJ1-2; D gene uncertain. This CDR3 is built from 13 residues. CDR1 LNHDA and CDR2 SQIVND come from the germline V gene (reference sequence). Trimming removed 1 base from V and 2 bases from J, with 5 bases in between. The CDR3 protein is CASSIAGNYGYTF. In DNA, the CDR3 is TGTGCCAGTAGTATAGCGGGGAACTATGGCTACACCTTC.

The genes are TRBV6-1 and TRBJ1-2; TRBD1 agrees at 9 bases. The CDR3 runs 14 residues. Germline-derived CDR1 and CDR2 are MNHNS and SASEGT. After removal of 4 bases from V and 7 bases from J, the junction contained 7 bases not matched to a gene. The CDR3 nucleotides are TGTGCCAGCAGTGGTTTACAGGGGGCGGCTGGCTACACCTTC. This codes for CASSGLQGAAGYTF.

The chain joins TRBV27 to TRBJ2-1, with D perhaps TRBD1 (6 bases). V was cut by 4 bases and J by 5 bases, with 6 bases left in between. Germline-derived CDR1 and CDR2 are MNHEY and SMNVEV (reference sequence). The CDR3 loop spans 12 amino acids. CDR3 residues: CASSWTDNEQFF. The CDR3 region has the DNA TGTGCCAGCAGTTGGACAGACAATGAGCAGTTCTTC.

The chain joins TRBV6-1 to TRBJ1-2; TRBD1 is a possible D gene (5 bases). Trimming left V 1 base short and J 2 bases short, with 11 bases between. Germline values: CDR1 MNHNS, CDR2 SASEGT. The CDR3 runs 15 residues. The DNA for the CDR3 is TGTGCCAGCAGTGAAGAAGGGGCAGGGAACTATGGCTACACCTTC. It is translated as CASSEEGAGNYGYTF.

The chain uses TRBV15 and TRBJ1-1; possibly TRBD1 for D (6 bases). The V gene's germline CDR1 is LNHNV and CDR2 YYDKDF (reference sequence). V was clipped by 5 bases and J by 4 bases, with 20 bases between them. The CDR3 runs 16 residues. CDR3 sequence: CATSSPRGWEGTEAFF. The CDR3 nucleotides read TGTGCCACCAGCTCTCCTAGGGGGTGGGAAGGCACTGAAGCTTTCTTT.

Here the CDR3 DNA reads TGTGCCAGCAGCTTGGGGGGGGCCGACGAGCAGTACTTC. Residues: CASSLGGADEQYF. The V and J genes are TRBV7-8 and TRBJ2-7; the D gene is possibly TRBD2 (7 bases). V lost 3 bases and J 5 bases, leaving 11 bases between the germline ends. The germline V gene has CDR1 SGHVS and CDR2 FQNEAQ. The CDR3 contains 13 residues.

CDR3 nucleotide sequence: TGCGCCAGCAGCCAAGATAGGACACCCCCCGGGGAGCTGTTTTTT. This gives the protein CASSQDRTPPGELFF. The chain couples TRBV4-3 to TRBJ2-2, with TRBD1 as a possible D gene (5 bases). The germline V gene has CDR1 LGHNA and CDR2 YSLEER. The CDR3 has 15 amino acids. Trimming took 0 bases from V and 6 from J, leaving 11 bases between them.

The chain links TRBV9 to TRBJ2-5, with D maybe TRBD2 (5 bases). This CDR3 region has 12 residues. Germline CDR1 SGDLS, CDR2 YYNGEE. V was clipped by 3 bases and J by 5 bases, with 8 bases between them. CDR3 sequence reads: CASSARGETQYF. For the CDR3, the DNA is TGTGCCAGCAGCGCGAGAGGGGAGACCCAGTACTTC.

V and J are TRBV15 and TRBJ2-2, with 8 positions matching TRBD1. V lost 6 bases, J lost 9 bases, and 6 bases stayed unmatched. This CDR3 contains 13 residues. CDR1 and CDR2 from the germline V gene are LNHNV and YYDKDF (reference sequence). The CDR3, as DNA: TGTGCCACCAGGGACAGGGTTTATCGGGAGCTGTTTTTT. It translates to CATRDRVYRELFF.

J is TRBJ1-1 and V is TRBV7-6; 8 bases are shared with TRBD1. Germline CDR1 and CDR2: SGHVS and FNYEAQ. The CDR3 has 15 residues. Trimming removed 1 base from V and 1 base from J; junction bases left unmatched: 2. As DNA, the CDR3 is TGTGCCAGCAGCTTAGTAGGACAGGGGAACACTGAAGCTTTCTTT. Translating gives CASSLVGQGNTEAFF.

The CDR3 sequence: CSARMGLQSTYEQYF. The DNA for the CDR3 is TGCAGCGCCCGCATGGGACTCCAATCTACCTACGAGCAGTACTTC. The chain has TRBV29-1 and TRBJ2-7; a possible D gene is TRBD2 (6 bases). The CDR3 is made up of 15 amino acids. The germline V gene has CDR1 SQVTM and CDR2 ANQGSEA. Trimming stripped 7 bases from V and 2 bases from J, with 21 bases between.

This chain links TRBV12-2 with TRBJ2-1; TRBD1 is taken as the D call from the table, unchecked against the DNA. TRBV12-2 has pseudogene status. CDR3 length equals 14 residues. The CDR3 nucleotides read TGTGCAAGTCGCCCAGGGGCCCCCTACAATGAGCAGTTCTTC. It codes for CASRPGAPYNEQFF.

The J gene is TRBJ1-1, the V gene TRBV27; unclear D gene. The ends were cut back, 6 bases at V and 5 bases at J, with 13 bases in the middle. The CDR3 has 13 amino acids. Germline values: CDR1 MNHEY, CDR2 SMNVEV (reference sequence). This chain's CDR3 is CASRTRQRTEAFF. In DNA, the CDR3 is TGTGCCAGCAGGACGCGCCAGAGGACTGAAGCTTTCTTT.

The rearrangement joins TRBV4-3 to TRBJ2-5; 7 bases are shared with TRBD2. The junction had 4 bases not matched to a gene; V was cut back by 0 bases and J by 0 bases. Germline CDR1 and CDR2: LGHNA and YSLEER. This CDR3 contains 16 residues. The CDR3 protein is CASSQELGGDQETQYF. In DNA form, the CDR3 reads TGCGCCAGCAGCCAAGAACTGGGGGGGGACCAAGAGACCCAGTACTTC.

CDR3 protein: CASSSGAGQGFHEQYF. The CDR3 region has the DNA TGTGCCAGCAGCTCGGGGGCGGGACAGGGGTTCCACGAGCAGTACTTC. The chain couples TRBV7-2 to TRBJ2-7; 10 bases are a match to TRBD1. After removal of 4 bases from V and 5 bases from J, the junction contained 11 bases not matched to a gene. This CDR3 region has 16 residues. CDR1 SGHTA and CDR2 FQGNSA come from the germline V gene.

This chain joins TRBV4-1 and TRBJ2-7, with 7 positions matching TRBD1. This CDR3 has 15 amino acids. Trimming took 0 bases from V and 2 from J; bases not matched to a gene: 4. Germline lookup yields CDR1 MGHRA and CDR2 YSYEKL. CDR3 loop: CASSQETGATYEQYF. The CDR3 DNA reads as TGCGCCAGCAGCCAAGAAACAGGGGCGACCTACGAGCAGTACTTC.

The chain links TRBV7-9 to TRBJ2-7, with 9 bases fitting TRBD2. Losses at the gene ends were 2 bases for V and 4 bases for J; bases not matched to a gene: 9. The CDR3 loop spans 16 amino acids. CDR1 is SEHNR and CDR2 is FQNEAQ in the germline V gene (reference sequence). The CDR3 bases are TGTGCCAGCAGCTTATTCACTAAGCGGGAGGCGTACGAGCAGTACTTC. This encodes CASSLFTKREAYEQYF.

V is TRBV5-1 and J is TRBJ1-1; D perhaps matches TRBD1 (5 bases). The germline V and J ends were trimmed by 0 bases and 4 bases, with 16 bases remaining between them. CDR1 and CDR2 from the germline V gene are SGHRS and YFSETQ. The CDR3 is made up of 16 amino acids. CDR3 amino acids: CASSLDGAGRGTEAFF. The CDR3 DNA reads TGCGCCAGCAGCTTGGACGGTGCAGGGCGGGGCACTGAAGCTTTCTTT.

The table lists this clone with a few counts. V usage is TRBV2 and J usage is TRBJ1-1; the match to TRBD1 covers 8 bases. There are 13 residues in the CDR3. CDR1 SNHLY and CDR2 FYNNEI come from the germline V gene. V shed 8 bases, J shed 11 bases, and the junction held 13 bases outside the gene matches. The CDR3 coding sequence is TGTGCCAGCCGGGACAGGAGGCGCGTTGGGGCTTTCTTT. Translation gives CASRDRRRVGAFF.